These 2 T cell receptor beta chains came from one sample sequenced in a study of identical twins. TCRdb itself ran the 5' RACE reads through MiXCR, one entry per CDR3 protein. The sample lists 400,000 to 550,000 distinct CDR3 sequences; around 15% were seen once. These same records also appear under a second study, on yellow fever vaccine responses in identical twins.

Material: CD4+ T cells sorted from blood. These TCRs come from a woman aged 18-29 years in good health.

This clonotype was seen more than once but under ten times. The chain links TRBV5-1 to TRBJ2-3; unclear D gene. Trimming removed 4 bases at V and 6 bases at J, with 9 bases between. There are 12 residues in the CDR3. Germline-derived CDR1 and CDR2 are SGHRS and YFSETQ. CDR3 loop: CASSDDWDTQYF. In nucleotides, the CDR3 is TGCGCCAGCAGCGACGACTGGGATACGCAGTATTTT.

The chain combines TRBV5-1 with TRBJ2-7; D may be TRBD1 or TRBD2 (5 bases each). The CDR3 has 17 amino acids. The germline CDR1 and CDR2 sequences are SGHRS and YFSETQ. Trimming took 0 bases from V and 0 from J, leaving 16 bases between them. CDR3 amino acids: CASSLDAAGDGSYEQYF. CDR3 nucleotide sequence: TGCGCCAGCAGCTTGGACGCCGCCGGGGACGGCTCCTACGAGCAGTACTTC. Full variable domain (missing parts from reference TRBV5-1 and TRBJ2-7): KAGVTQTPRYLIKTRGQQVTLSCSPISGHRSVSWYQQTPGQGLQFLFEYFSETQRNKGNFPGRFSGRQFSNSRSEMNVSTLELGDSALYLCASSLDAAGDGSYEQYFGPGTRLTVT.